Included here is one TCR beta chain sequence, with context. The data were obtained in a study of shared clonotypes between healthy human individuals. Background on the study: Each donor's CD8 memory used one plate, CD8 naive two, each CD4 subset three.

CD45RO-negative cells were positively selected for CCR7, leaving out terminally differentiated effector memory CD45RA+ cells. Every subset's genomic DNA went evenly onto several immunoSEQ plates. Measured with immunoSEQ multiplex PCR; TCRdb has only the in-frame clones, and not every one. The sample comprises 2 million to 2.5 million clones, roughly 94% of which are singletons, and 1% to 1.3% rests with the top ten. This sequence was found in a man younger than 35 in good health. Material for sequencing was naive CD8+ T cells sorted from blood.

DNA of the CDR3: TGTGCCAGCAGTGAAACCCCGGACCCGAGCTCCTACAATGAGCAGTTCTTC. Its protein is CASSETPDPSSYNEQFF. V usage is TRBV27 and J usage is TRBJ2-1; D is unclear. Between the trimmed V and J ends, which lost 5 bases and 0 bases, there was a span of 17 bases. The CDR3 is 17 residues long. Germline assignment: CDR1 MNHEY and CDR2 SMNVEV (reference sequence).